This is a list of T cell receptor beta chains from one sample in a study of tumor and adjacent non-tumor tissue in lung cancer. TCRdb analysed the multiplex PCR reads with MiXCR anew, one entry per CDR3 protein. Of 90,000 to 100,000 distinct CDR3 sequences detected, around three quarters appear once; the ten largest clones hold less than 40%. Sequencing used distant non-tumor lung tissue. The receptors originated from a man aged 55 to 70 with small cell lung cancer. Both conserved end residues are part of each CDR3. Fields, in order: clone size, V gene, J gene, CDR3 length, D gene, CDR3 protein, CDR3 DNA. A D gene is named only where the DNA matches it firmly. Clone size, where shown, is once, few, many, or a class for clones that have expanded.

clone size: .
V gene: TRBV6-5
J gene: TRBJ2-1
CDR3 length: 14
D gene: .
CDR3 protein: CASRELSYYNEKFF
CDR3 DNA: TGTGCCAGCAGGGAACTTTCCTACTACAATGAGAAGTTCTTC

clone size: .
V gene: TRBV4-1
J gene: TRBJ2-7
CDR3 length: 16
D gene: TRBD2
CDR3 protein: CTSSHGEGLGSYEQYF
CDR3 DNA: TGCACCAGCAGTCATGGGGAGGGGCTTGGGTCCTACGAGCAGTACTTC

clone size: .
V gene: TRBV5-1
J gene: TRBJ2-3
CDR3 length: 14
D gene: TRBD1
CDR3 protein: CAGSRDRGRDTQYF
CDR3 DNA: TGCGCCGGCAGCCGGGACAGGGGAAGAGATACGCAGTATTTT

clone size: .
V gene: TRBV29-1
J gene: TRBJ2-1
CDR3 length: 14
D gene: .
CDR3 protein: CSISWGEAVREQFF
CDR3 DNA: TGCAGCATCTCTTGGGGGGAAGCTGTACGTGAGCAGTTCTTC

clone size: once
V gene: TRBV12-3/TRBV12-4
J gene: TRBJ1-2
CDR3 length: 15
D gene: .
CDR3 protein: CASSPRFAGVYGYTF
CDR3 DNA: TGTGCCAGCAGTCCTCGGTTCGCAGGGGTCTATGGCTACACCTTC

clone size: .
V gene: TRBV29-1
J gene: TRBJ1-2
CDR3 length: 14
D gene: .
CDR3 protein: CSVSRQGGSYGYIF
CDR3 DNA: TGCAGCGTTTCCCGCCAAGGGGGATCCTATGGCTACATCTTC

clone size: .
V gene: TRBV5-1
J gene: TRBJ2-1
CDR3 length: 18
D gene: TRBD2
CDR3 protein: CASTLAGLAGVGYNEQFF
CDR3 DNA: TGCGCCAGCACCTTGGCCGGGCTAGCGGGAGTGGGGTACAATGAGCAGTTCTTC

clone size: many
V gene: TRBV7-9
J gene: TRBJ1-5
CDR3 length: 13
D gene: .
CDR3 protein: CASSLADNQPQHF
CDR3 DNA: TGTGCCAGCAGCTTAGCAGACAATCAGCCCCAGCATTTT

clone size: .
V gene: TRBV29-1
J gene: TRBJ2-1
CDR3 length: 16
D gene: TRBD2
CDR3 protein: CSVEGRGTSSFYEQFF
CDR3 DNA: TGCAGCGTTGAAGGTCGAGGGACTAGCAGTTTTTACGAGCAGTTCTTC

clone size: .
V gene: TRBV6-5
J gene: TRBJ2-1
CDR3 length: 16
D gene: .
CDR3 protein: CASSYEEVGGAREQFF
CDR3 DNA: TGTGCCAGCAGTTACGAGGAAGTGGGGGGTGCCAGGGAGCAGTTCTTC

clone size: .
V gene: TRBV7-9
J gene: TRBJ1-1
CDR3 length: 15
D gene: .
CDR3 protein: CASSIRGRGFLEASF
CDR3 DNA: TGTGCCAGCAGCATACGGGGCAGGGGATTTCTCGAAGCTTCCTTT

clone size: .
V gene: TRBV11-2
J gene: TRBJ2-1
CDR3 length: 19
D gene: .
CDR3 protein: CVRTNILGADTSSYNEQFF
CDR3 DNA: TGTGTCCGCACCAATATATTGGGGGCTGACACGAGCTCCTACAATGAGCAGTTCTTC

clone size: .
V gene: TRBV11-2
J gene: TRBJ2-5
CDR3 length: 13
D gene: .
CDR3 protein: CASRLGQQETQYF
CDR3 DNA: TGTGCCAGCAGACTGGGCCAGCAAGAGACCCAGTACTTC

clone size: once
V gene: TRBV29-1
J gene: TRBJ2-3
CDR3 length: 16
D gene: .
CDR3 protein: CSVEDRYGVLSDTQYF
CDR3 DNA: TGCAGCGTTGAAGATCGGTACGGGGTTCTTTCTGATACGCAGTATTTT

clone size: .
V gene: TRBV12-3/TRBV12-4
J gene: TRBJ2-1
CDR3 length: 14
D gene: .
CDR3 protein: CTSSLSLRGNEQFF
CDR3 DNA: TGTACCAGCAGCCTTAGTCTACGGGGGAATGAGCAGTTCTTC

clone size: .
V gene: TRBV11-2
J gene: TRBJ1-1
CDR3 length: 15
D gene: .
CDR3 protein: CASSLMTGGGSEAFF
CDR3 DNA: TGTGCCAGTAGCTTAATGACCGGGGGTGGCTCTGAAGCTTTCTTT

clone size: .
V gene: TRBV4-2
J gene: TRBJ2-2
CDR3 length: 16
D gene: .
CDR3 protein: CVSNQDLRTNTGELFF
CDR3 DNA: TGTGTCAGCAACCAAGATCTGAGGACCAACACCGGGGAACTGTTTTTT

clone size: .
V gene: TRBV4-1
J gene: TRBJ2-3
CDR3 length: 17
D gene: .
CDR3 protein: CASSQETAVASTDTQYF
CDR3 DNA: TGCGCCAGCAGCCAAGAGACGGCGGTAGCCTCCACAGATACGCAATATTTT

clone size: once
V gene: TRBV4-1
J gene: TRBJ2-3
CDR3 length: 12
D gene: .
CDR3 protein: CASSKNTVTQYF
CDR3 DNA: TGCGCCAGCAGCAAAAACACAGTTACGCAGTATTTT

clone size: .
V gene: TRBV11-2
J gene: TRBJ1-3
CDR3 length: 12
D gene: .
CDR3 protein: CGNSLLGNTIYF
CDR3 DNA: TGTGGCAACAGCTTATTGGGAAACACCATATATTTT

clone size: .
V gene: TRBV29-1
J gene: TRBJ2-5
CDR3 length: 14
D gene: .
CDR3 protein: CSALVWTAEEAQYF
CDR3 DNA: TGCAGCGCCCTTGTGTGGACAGCAGAGGAGGCCCAGTACTTC

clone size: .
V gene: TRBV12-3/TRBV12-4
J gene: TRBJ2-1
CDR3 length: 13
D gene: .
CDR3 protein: CASSFGSYNEQFF
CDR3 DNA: TGTGCCAGCAGTTTCGGCAGCTACAACGAGCAGTTCTTC

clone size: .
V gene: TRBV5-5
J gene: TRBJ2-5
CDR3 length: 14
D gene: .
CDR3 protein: CVSSLQWAKETQYF
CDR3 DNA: TGTGTCAGCAGCTTGCAGTGGGCCAAGGAGACCCAATACTTC

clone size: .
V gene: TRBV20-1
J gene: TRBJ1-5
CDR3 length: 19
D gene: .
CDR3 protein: CSARDWVPIQGGSQQPQHF
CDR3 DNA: TGCAGTGCTAGAGATTGGGTCCCCATACAGGGCGGATCGCAGCAGCCCCAGCATTTT

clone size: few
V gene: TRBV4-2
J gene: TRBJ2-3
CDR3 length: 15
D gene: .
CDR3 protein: CASSIGTASTDTQYF
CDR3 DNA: TGTGCCAGCAGCATAGGGACGGCTAGTACAGATACGCAGTATTTT

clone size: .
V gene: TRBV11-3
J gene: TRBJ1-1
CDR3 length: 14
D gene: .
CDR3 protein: CASSLRGVNTEAFF
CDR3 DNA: TGTGCCAGCAGCCTGCGGGGCGTGAACACTGAAGCTTTCTTT

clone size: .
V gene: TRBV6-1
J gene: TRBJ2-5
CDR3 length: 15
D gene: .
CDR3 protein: CASSEAPDSQETKYF
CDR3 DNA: TGCGCCAGCAGTGAAGCACCGGACTCGCAAGAGACCAAGTACTTC

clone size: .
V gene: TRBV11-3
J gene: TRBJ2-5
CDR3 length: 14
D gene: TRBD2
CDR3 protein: CASSPGLAGKTQYF
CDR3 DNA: TGTGCCAGCAGTCCAGGACTAGCGGGAAAGACCCAGTACTTC

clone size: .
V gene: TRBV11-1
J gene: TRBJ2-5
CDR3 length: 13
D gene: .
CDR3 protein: CASGLQLQETQYF
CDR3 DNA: TGTGCCAGCGGCTTACAGCTCCAAGAGACCCAGTATTTC

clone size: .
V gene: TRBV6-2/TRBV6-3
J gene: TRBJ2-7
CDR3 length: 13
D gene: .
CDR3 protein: CASNGRSTYEQYF
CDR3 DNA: TGTGCCAGCAACGGCAGGAGTACATACGAGCAGTACTTC

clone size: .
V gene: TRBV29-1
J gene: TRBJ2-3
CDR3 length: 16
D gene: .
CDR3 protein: CSVEDRYRVLFETQYF
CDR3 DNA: TGCAGCGTTGAAGATCGGTACAGGGTTCTTTTTGAAACGCAGTATTTC

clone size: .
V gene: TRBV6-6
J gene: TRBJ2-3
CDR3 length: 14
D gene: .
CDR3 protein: CASSVIRGSDTQYF
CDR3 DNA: TGTGCCAGCAGTGTAATCCGGGGCTCAGATACGCAATATTTT

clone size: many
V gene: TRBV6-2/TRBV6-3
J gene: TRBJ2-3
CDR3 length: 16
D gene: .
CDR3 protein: CASSLRVLSGTDTQYF
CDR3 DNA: TGTGCCAGCAGTCTCCGGGTACTATCAGGCACAGATACGCAGTATTTT

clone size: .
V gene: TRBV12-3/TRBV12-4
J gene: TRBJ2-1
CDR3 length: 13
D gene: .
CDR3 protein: CASSPIYGGEHFF
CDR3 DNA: TGTGCCAGCAGTCCTATATACGGAGGTGAGCACTTCTTC

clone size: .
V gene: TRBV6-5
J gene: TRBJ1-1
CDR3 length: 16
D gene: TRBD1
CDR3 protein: CPSSLSTGGRQVEGFF
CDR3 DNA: TGTCCCAGCAGCCTATCGACAGGGGGCCGTCAGGTTGAAGGTTTCTTT

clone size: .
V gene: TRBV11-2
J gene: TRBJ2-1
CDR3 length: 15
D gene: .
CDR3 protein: CASSTSRRNYNEQFF
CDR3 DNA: TGTGCCAGTAGCACATCTAGGAGGAACTACAATGAGCAGTTCTTC

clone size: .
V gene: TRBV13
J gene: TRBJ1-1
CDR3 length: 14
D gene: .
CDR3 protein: CASSPGGGKPEALF
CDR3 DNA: TGTGCTAGCAGCCCCGGTGGTGGCAAACCAGAAGCTCTCTTT

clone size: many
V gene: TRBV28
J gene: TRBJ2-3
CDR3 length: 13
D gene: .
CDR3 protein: CASRPQGPEGQYF
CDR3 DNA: TGTGCCAGCAGGCCTCAGGGACCTGAGGGGCAGTATTTT

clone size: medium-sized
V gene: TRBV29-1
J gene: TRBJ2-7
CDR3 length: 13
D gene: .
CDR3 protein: CSVEGGQTYEQYF
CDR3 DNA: TGCAGCGTTGAAGGAGGGCAGACCTACGAGCAGTACTTC

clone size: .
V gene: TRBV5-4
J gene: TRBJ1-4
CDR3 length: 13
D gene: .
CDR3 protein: CASLGVTNEKLFF
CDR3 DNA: TGTGCCAGCTTGGGGGTAACTAATGAAAAACTGTTTTTT

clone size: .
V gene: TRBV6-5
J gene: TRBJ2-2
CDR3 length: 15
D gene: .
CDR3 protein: CASSYKPSGARELFF
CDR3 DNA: TGTGCCAGCAGTTATAAACCAAGTGGGGCCCGGGAGCTGTTTTTT

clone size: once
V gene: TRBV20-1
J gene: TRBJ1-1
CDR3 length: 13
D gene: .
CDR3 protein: CSARLDSGTEAFF
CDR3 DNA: TGCAGTGCTAGATTGGACAGTGGAACTGAAGCCTTCTTT

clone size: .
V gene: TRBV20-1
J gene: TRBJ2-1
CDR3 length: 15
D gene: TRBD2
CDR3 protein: CSALWTSGRISEQFF
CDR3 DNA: TGCAGTGCTCTTTGGACTAGCGGGAGGATCAGTGAGCAGTTCTTC